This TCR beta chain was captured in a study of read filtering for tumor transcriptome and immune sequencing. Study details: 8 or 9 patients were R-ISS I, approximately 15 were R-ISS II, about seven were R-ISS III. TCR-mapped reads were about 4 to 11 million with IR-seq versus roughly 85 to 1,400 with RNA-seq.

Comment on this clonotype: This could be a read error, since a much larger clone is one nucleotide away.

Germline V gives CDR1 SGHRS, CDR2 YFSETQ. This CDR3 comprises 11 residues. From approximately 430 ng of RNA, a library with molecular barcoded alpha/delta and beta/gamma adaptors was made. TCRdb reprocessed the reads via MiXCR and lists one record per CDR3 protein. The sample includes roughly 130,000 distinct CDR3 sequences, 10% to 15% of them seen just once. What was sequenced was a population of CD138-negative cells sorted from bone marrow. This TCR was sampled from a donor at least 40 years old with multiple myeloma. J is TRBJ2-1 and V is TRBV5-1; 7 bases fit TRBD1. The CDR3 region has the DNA TGCGCCAGCAGCGCTACAGGGGCTCGGTCCTTC. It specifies CASSATGARSF.